Detailed here is one TCR beta chain. Its matching antigen is unknown. This entry belongs to a study of T cells expressing NK-cell markers. Study overall: According to the study, TCR beta repertoires originated from sorted CD3+CD56+NKG2C+, CD3+CD56+NKG2C- and CD3+CD56-NKG2C+ T cells. HCMV seropositivity characterized most of the eight sequenced donors, and seronegativity one.

Points from the study as a whole: NKG2C+ dominant clonotypes from roughly 6 donors made up roughly 1.0-7.0% of CD8+ T cells. HCMV specificity of expanded NKG2C+ T cell clones remained unclear.

TCRdb reprocessed the 5' RACE reads and stores each CDR3 protein as one record, lacking DNA. This sample's clone table lists over 350,000 distinct CDR3 sequences. The CDR3 has 17 amino acids. Germline loops: CDR1 SGHKS, CDR2 YYEKEE (reference sequence). The sample consisted of blood T cells: a sorted CD56 or NKG2C T cell subset, CD4+ or CD8+ T cells, or bulk PBMC T cells (not recorded which). The clonotype originates from a woman aged 45-59 years in good health. The chain joins TRBV5-5 to TRBJ2-2; TCRdb's D call, TRBD2, is unchecked because there is no DNA. The CDR3 is CASSPAREGLHGGELFF.